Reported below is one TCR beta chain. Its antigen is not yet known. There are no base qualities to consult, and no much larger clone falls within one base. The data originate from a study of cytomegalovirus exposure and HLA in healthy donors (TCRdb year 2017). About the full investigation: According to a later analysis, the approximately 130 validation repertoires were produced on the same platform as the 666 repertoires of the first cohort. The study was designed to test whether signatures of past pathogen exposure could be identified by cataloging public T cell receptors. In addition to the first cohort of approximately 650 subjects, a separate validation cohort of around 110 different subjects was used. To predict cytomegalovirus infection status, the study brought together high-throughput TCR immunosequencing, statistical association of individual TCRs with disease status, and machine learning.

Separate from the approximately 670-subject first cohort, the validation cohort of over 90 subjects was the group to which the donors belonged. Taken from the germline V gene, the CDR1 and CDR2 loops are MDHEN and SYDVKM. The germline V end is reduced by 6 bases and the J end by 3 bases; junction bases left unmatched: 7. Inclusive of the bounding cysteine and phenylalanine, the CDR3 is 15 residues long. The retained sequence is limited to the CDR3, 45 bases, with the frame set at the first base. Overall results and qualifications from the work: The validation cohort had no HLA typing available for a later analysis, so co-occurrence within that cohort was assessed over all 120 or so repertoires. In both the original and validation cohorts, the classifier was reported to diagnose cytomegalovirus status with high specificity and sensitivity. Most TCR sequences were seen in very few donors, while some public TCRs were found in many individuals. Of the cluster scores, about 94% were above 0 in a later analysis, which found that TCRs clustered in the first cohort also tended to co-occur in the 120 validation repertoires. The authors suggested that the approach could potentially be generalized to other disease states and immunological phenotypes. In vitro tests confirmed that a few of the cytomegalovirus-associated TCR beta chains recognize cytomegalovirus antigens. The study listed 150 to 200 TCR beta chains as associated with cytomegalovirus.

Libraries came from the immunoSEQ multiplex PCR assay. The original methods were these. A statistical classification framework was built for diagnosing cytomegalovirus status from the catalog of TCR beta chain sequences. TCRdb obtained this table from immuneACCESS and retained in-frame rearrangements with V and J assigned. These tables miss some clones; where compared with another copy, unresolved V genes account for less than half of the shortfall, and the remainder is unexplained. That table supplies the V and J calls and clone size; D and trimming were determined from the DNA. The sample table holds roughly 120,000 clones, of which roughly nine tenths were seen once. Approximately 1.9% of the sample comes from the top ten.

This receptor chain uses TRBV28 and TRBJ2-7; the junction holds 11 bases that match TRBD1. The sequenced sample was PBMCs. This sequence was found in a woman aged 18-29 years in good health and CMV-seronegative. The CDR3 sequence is CASSQAGTGGYEQYF. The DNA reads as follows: TGTGCCAGCAGCCAGGCTGGGACAGGGGGCTACGAGCAGTACTTC. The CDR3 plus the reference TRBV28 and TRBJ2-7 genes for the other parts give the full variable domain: DVKVTQSSRYLVKRTGEKVFLECVQDMDHENMFWYRQDPGLGLRLIYFSYDVKMKEKGDIPEGYSVSREKKERFSLILESASTNQTSMYLCASSQAGTGGYEQYFGPGTRLTVT.